The clone carrying this TCR beta chain was seen a few times. Its antigen remains unidentified. The data were obtained in a study of T cell repertoires in cytomegalovirus infection. Study-wide findings and caveats: HLA-C-restricted CMV-specific TCR beta clonotypes prevailed in the ex vivo response. Pooled public TCR beta family frequency picked out CMV carriers with the relevant HLA.

The V end lost 0 bases, the J end lost 4 bases, and 12 bases lay between the germline ends. This CDR3 region has 14 residues. CDR1 is DFQATT and CDR2 is SNEGSKA in the germline V gene (reference sequence). TCRdb re-analysed the reads in MiXCR, keeping a single row per CDR3 protein. The data hold 90,000 to 110,000 distinct CDR3 sequences, with around 31% observed a single time. This TCR came from a human donor in good health (CMV status not recorded). Some clones in this sample may be carry-over from other donors' samples. The V and J genes are TRBV20-1 and TRBJ1-1; tentative D call: TRBD1 (5 bases). Specimen: CD8+ T cells from cultured PBMCs, collected from culture after CMV antigen stimulation. In nucleotides, the CDR3 is TGCAGTGCTAGAGATAGGTTCGGGGGCACTGAAGCTTTCTTT. Protein product: CSARDRFGGTEAFF.